These 14 T cell receptor beta chains were all obtained from the same sample, sequenced in a study of OX40 agonist ivuxolimab in advanced cancers. The assay was immunoSEQ multiplex PCR, and TCRdb's table has in-frame clones only and misses some. This table has around 15,000 clones, less than 90% appearing once. The sequencing here drew on CD4+ or CD8+ T cells sorted from blood, taken in a trial of the OX40 agonist ivuxolimab. The origin of the receptors is an adult with an advanced solid tumor such as melanoma, head and neck, liver or kidney cancer.

The chain uses TRBV2 and TRBJ1-1; possible D gene TRBD1, 6 bases. The CDR3 loop spans 13 amino acids. Germline loops: CDR1 SNHLY, CDR2 FYNNEI. V was clipped by 6 bases and J by 5 bases, with 13 bases between them. The CDR3 DNA follows: TGTGCCAGCAGAGAGGGGGGGTTGACTGAAGCTTTCTTT. Encoded protein: CASREGGLTEAFF.

This clone has only a few counts. This rearrangement joins TRBV6-6 to TRBJ1-5, with D perhaps TRBD1 (5 bases). Germline V lookup: CDR1 MNHNY, CDR2 SVGAGI (reference sequence). The V end lost 0 bases, the J end lost 0 bases, and 9 bases lay between the germline ends. The CDR3 has 16 amino acids. As DNA, the CDR3 is TGTGCCAGCAGTTACTCGCAGGGCCTTAGCAATCAGCCCCAGCATTTT. It specifies CASSYSQGLSNQPQHF.

This chain connects TRBV7-3 to TRBJ2-3; D is unresolved. CDR1 SGHTA and CDR2 FQGTGA come from the germline V gene. Trimming shortened V by 1 base and J by 4 bases, and 12 bases separated the two germline ends. The CDR3 has 15 residues. The CDR3 bases are TGTGCCAGCAGCTTAAGTGGACCCCTTCCAGATACGCAGTATTTT. This codes for CASSLSGPLPDTQYF.

The V and J genes are TRBV2 and TRBJ1-1, with 9 bases matching TRBD1. With 6 bases clipped from V and 1 base from J, the junction kept 6 bases outside the gene matches. The germline gives CDR1 SNHLY, CDR2 FYNNEI. CDR3 length: 15 residues. The CDR3 nucleotides are TGTGCCAGCAGCCGGGACAGGGTGAGGAACACTGAAGCTTTCTTT. It is translated as CASSRDRVRNTEAFF.

The gene calls are TRBV30 and TRBJ2-7, with a weak D call TRBD2 (6 bases). This CDR3 comprises 14 residues. V lost 4 bases, J lost 3 bases, and 16 bases lay in between. Germline lookup yields CDR1 GTSNPN and CDR2 SVGIG (reference sequence). The CDR3 loop is CAWNSRGINYEQYF. The DNA of the CDR3 is TGTGCCTGGAATTCGCGGGGTATTAACTACGAGCAGTACTTC. Full variable domain (remainder filled in from reference TRBV30 and TRBJ2-7): SQTIHQWPATLVQPVGSPLSLECTVEGTSNPNLYWYRQAAGRGLQLLFYSVGIGQISSEVPQNLSASRPQDRQFILSSKKLLLSDSGFYLCAWNSRGINYEQYFGPGTRLTVT.

The V gene is TRBV7-8, the J gene TRBJ1-5; 7 bases fit TRBD1. This CDR3 comprises 18 residues. V trimming: 4 bases; J trimming: 5 bases; junction bases outside the gene matches: 17. In germline, CDR1 is SGHVS, CDR2 FQNEAQ. The CDR3 sequence is CASSSRFTGELGHQPQHF. In DNA, the CDR3 is TGTGCCAGCAGCTCAAGATTTACAGGGGAGTTAGGTCATCAGCCCCAGCATTTT. Using reference TRBV7-8 and TRBJ1-5 for the parts outside the CDR3, the full variable domain is GAGVSQSPRYKVAKRGQDVALRCDPISGHVSLFWYQQALGQGPEFLTYFQNEAQLDKSGLPSDRFFAERPEGSVSTLKIQRTQQEDSAVYLCASSSRFTGELGHQPQHFGDGTRLSIL.

The chain joins TRBV6-5 to TRBJ1-5; D is unclear. The germline V gene encodes CDR1 MNHEY and CDR2 SVGAGI. V gave up 0 bases and J gave up 0 bases, with 6 bases separating them. The CDR3 has 15 amino acids. This CDR3 is CASSYSMASNQPQHF. CDR3 coding DNA: TGTGCCAGCAGTTACTCGATGGCTAGCAATCAGCCCCAGCATTTT.

This clone has only one observation. The chain employs TRBV7-2 and TRBJ2-2; 10 bases line up with TRBD1. The CDR3 loop spans 17 amino acids. Per the germline V gene, CDR1 is SGHTA and CDR2 is FQGNSA. V was pared by 1 base and J by 7 bases, with 9 bases of the junction left unmatched. CDR3 amino acids: CASSLGGTGVIGGELFF. The CDR3 nucleotides read TGTGCCAGCAGCTTAGGTGGGACAGGGGTTATCGGCGGGGAGCTGTTTTTT.

The CDR3 loop is CAWKTAIAFF. The DNA for the CDR3 is TGTGCCTGGAAAACCGCCATTGCTTTCTTT. V and J are TRBV30 and TRBJ1-1; no reliable D call. CDR1 and CDR2 from the germline V gene are GTSNPN and SVGIG (reference sequence). The CDR3 contains 10 residues. V lost 4 bases to trimming and J lost 11 bases, with 11 bases between them.

The rearrangement joins TRBV11-2 to TRBJ1-1, with D unresolved. Trimming pared 1 base from V and 0 bases from J, leaving 3 bases between. Germline CDR1 SGHAT, CDR2 FQNNGV. CDR3 length equals 13 residues. CDR3 sequence (DNA): TGTGCCAGCAGCTTAGTACTGAACACTGAAGCTTTCTTT. Encoded protein: CASSLVLNTEAFF.

This clone appeared once. This chain links TRBV10-3 with TRBJ1-3; TRBD1 is a possible D gene (5 bases). Germline V lookup: CDR1 ENHRY, CDR2 SYGVKD. V was pared by 5 bases and J by 0 bases, with 14 bases between. The CDR3 totals 16 residues. In DNA form, the CDR3 reads TGTGCCATCAGTCCGCCAACAGGACTCTCTGGAAACACCATATATTTT. It translates to CAISPPTGLSGNTIYF.

The genes are TRBV5-1 and TRBJ2-2; 9 bases match TRBD2. V was pared by 3 bases and J by 0 bases, with 6 bases of the junction left unmatched. The V gene's germline CDR1 is SGHRS and CDR2 YFSETQ. The CDR3 runs to 17 residues. The CDR3 is CASSSTIAGANTGELFF. The CDR3 nucleotides are TGCGCCAGCAGCTCCACTATAGCGGGAGCGAACACCGGGGAGCTGTTTTTT.

The chain has TRBV6-6 and TRBJ2-7; 11 bases fit TRBD1. This CDR3 comprises 15 residues. Germline CDR1 MNHNY, CDR2 SVGAGI (reference sequence). The ends lost 4 bases at V and 4 bases at J; junction bases unmatched: 6. CDR3: CASSSGQGASYEQYF. CDR3 DNA: TGTGCCAGCAGTTCCGGACAGGGGGCATCATACGAGCAGTACTTC.

This clone was detected once. V is TRBV21-1 and J is TRBJ1-2. TRBV21-1 is classified as a pseudogene. CDR3 length: 11 amino acids. The CDR3 nucleotides are TGTGCCAGCAGCAAAGAACGGGGCTACACCTTC. This translates into CASSKERGYTF.